These 2 T cell receptor beta chains share one sample of origin, sequenced in a study of T cells in Graves' hyperthyroidism and ophthalmopathy. The TCR beta CDR3 regions underwent amplification using RNA transcripts as the source. The HTBI set primed first-round TCR CDR3 RT-PCR. Each CDR3 protein is one row after TCRdb ran MiXCR on the multiplex PCR reads. The sample lists more than 500,000 distinct CDR3 sequences; 46% were seen once. Sequencing was carried out using peripheral blood or thyroid tissue (not recorded which). The receptors come from an adult woman with Graves' disease, either hyperthyroidism or ophthalmopathy (not recorded which).

V is TRBV27 and J is TRBJ1-5; maybe TRBD1 (5 bases). CDR3 length: 13 residues. Trimming shortened V by 5 bases and J by 7 bases, and 12 bases separated the two germline ends. Germline CDR1 is MNHEY and CDR2 is SMNVEV (reference sequence). The chain's CDR3 is CASSRAGMQPQHF. The DNA for the CDR3 is TGTGCCAGCAGTAGGGCAGGGATGCAGCCCCAGCATTTT.

The chain is built from TRBV7-2 and TRBJ1-5, with 10 bases matching TRBD1. This CDR3 is 16 amino acids long. Trimming removed 4 bases from V and 2 bases from J; junction bases left unmatched: 5. In germline, CDR1 is SGHTA, CDR2 FQGNSA. The CDR3 coding sequence is TGTGCCAGCAGCTGGACAGGGGGGGGGGGCAATCAGCCCCAGCATTTT. Protein sequence: CASSWTGGGGNQPQHF.